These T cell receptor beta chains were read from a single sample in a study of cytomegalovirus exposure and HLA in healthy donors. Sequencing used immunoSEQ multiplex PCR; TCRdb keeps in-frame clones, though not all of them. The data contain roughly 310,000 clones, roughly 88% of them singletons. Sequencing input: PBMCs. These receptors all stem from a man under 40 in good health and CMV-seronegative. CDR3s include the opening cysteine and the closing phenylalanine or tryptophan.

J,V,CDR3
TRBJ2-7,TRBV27,CASTPYTGSYEQYF
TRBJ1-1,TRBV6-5,CASSYGPGWNTEAFF
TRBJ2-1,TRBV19,CATQRGVSYNEQFF
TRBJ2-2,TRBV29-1,CSVGAQDSAGELFF
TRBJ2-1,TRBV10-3,CAISLSGTGADGYNEQFF
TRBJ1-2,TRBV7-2,CASSFSVEVGGYTF
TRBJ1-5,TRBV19,CASSIVPGVHQPQHF
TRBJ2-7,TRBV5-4,CASSYGQGTSYEQYF
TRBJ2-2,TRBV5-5,CASSLVTVFTGELFF
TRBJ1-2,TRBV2,CASSDNQGAGGYTF
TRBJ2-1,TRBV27,CASSSGTSYNEQFF
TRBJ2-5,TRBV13,CASSFAASGPWDQETQYF
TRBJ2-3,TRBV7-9,CASSFMPGVSEDTQYF
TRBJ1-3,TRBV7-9,CASSWSTGVGNTIYF
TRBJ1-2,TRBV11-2,CASSPTGGNYGYTF
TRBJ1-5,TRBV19,CASIPTQGLDQPQHF
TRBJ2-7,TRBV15,CATSPLPPGQGAGEQYF
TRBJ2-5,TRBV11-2,CASSPWGAGGHETQYF
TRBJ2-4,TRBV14,CASSLGSIGRNIQYF
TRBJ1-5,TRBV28,CASRRGQAFSNQPQHF
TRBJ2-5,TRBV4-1,CASSVRETQYF
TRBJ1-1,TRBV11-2,CASSFGQGMNTEAFF
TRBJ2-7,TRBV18,CASSTGQGVEQYF
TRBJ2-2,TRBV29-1,CSVVPGLEGGGELFF
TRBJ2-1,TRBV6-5,CASRTRRGMINEQFF
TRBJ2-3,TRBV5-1,CASSSSGGATTDTQYF
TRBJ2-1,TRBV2,CASSGRQRTLVNEQFF
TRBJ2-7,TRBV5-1,CASSPWEGAYEQYF
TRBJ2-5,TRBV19,CASSIEGWRQETQYF